Sequencing of this TCR beta chain was carried out in a study of Tregs in tolerant kidney transplant recipients. Germline V gene data show CDR1 as LNHDA and CDR2 as SQIVND (reference sequence). There are 12 residues in the CDR3. The ends lost 5 bases at V and 4 bases at J; junction bases unmatched: 2. Study-wide points: Biological reproducibility was not directly addressed in this study.

In the case of this clone: Its matching antigen is unknown. This specimen includes other DNA sequences encoding the same CDR3.

Unstimulated Tregs (CD4+CD25+CD127-) and CD4+CD25- non-Tregs were sorted from PBMCs. Generated by immunoSEQ multiplex PCR, the TCRdb table keeps only in-frame clones and is missing some. The sample lists 200,000 to 300,000 clones, 80% to 85% seen once, with about 0.58% in the top ten. V gene TRBV19 combines with J gene TRBJ2-7; 7 bases match TRBD1. The sequenced sample was CD4+ T cells from blood. This TCR was sampled from a human donor in good health. The CDR3: CASSLQGYEQYF. The CDR3 coding sequence is TGTGCCAGTAGTCTACAGGGGTACGAGCAGTACTTC.